This T cell receptor beta chain was recorded in a study of shared clonotypes between healthy human individuals. Germline values: CDR1 SGHAT, CDR2 FQNNGV. Trimming removed 5 bases at V and 3 bases at J, with 13 bases between. This CDR3 is built from 14 residues. Using immunoSEQ multiplex PCR, the repertoire was profiled, and TCRdb retains in-frame clones only, with some absent. The sample lists 2.5 million or so clones, just over 90% occurring once. The donor population consisted of healthy HIV-negative adults with no recent acute infections or vaccinations. The sequencing sample was made of naive CD4+ T cells sorted from blood. The subset is: CD45RA+ positively selected. The V call is TRBV11-2, the J call TRBJ2-5; D remains ambiguous. This sequence was found in a young man in good health. In DNA, the CDR3 is TGTGCCAGCAGCGGCCTGGGGTTGGAAGAGACCCAGTACTTC. Protein: CASSGLGLEETQYF.